The rows below give T cell receptor beta chains drawn from one sample of a study of graft-versus-host responses after intestinal transplantation. The assay was immunoSEQ multiplex PCR, and TCRdb's table has in-frame clones only and misses some. The sample holds tens of thousands of clones, 30% to 40% seen once. This specimen consisted of alloreactive CD8+ T cells from a mixed lymphocyte reaction culture, obtained before intestinal transplant. Receptor source: a human patient who received an intestinal transplant. The CDR3 runs from the conserved cysteine through the conserved F or W. A D gene is named only where the DNA matches it firmly. The size field is filled for only some rows; it gives once, few, many or a size class.

D: .; J: TRBJ1-2; size: .; V: TRBV6-6; CDR3: CAARQLTYYGYTF; DNA: TGTGCCGCGCGGCAGTTAACCTACTATGGCTACACCTTC
D: TRBD2; J: TRBJ2-5; size: .; V: TRBV5-1; CDR3: CASSSLGTSGGNSKETQYF; DNA: TGCGCCAGCAGCTCCCTTGGGACTAGCGGGGGAAACTCTAAAGAGACCCAGTACTTC
D: .; J: TRBJ2-7; size: once; V: TRBV6-5; CDR3: CASLDSGSSYEQYF; DNA: TGTGCCAGCTTGGACAGTGGGTCCTCCTACGAGCAGTACTTC
D: TRBD1; J: TRBJ1-2; size: .; V: TRBV9; CDR3: CASSLPRCDRGPVFYGYTF; DNA: TGTGCCAGCAGCTTACCCCGGTGCGACAGGGGGCCCGTTTTCTATGGCTACACCTTC
D: TRBD2; J: TRBJ2-1; size: few; V: TRBV28; CDR3: CASSFPGLAGGNEQFF; DNA: TGTGCCAGCAGTTTCCCGGGACTAGCGGGAGGGAATGAGCAGTTCTTC
D: .; J: TRBJ1-2; size: few; V: TRBV4-2; CDR3: CASSFSPEPDGNYGYTF; DNA: TGTGCCAGCAGCTTTTCTCCGGAACCCGACGGTAACTATGGCTACACCTTC
D: .; J: TRBJ2-7; size: .; V: TRBV13; CDR3: CASSLGDKSYEQYF; DNA: TGTGCCAGCAGCTTAGGGGACAAGAGTTACGAGCAGTACTTC
D: .; J: TRBJ1-1; size: .; V: TRBV7-6; CDR3: CASSEVGGAPILEAFF; DNA: TGTGCCAGCAGCGAAGTAGGGGGGGCACCTATTCTTGAAGCTTTCTTT
D: .; J: TRBJ1-5; size: .; V: TRBV6-5; CDR3: CASSWDSNQPQHF; DNA: TGTGCCAGCAGTTGGGATAGCAATCAGCCCCAGCATTTT
D: .; J: TRBJ1-1; size: few; V: TRBV6-5; CDR3: CASSYWGSPEAFF; DNA: TGTGCCAGCAGTTACTGGGGGTCCCCTGAAGCTTTCTTT
D: .; J: TRBJ2-5; size: .; V: TRBV15; CDR3: CATSQGPGETQYF; DNA: TGTGCCACCAGCCAGGGACCCGGAGAGACCCAGTACTTC
D: TRBD2; J: TRBJ2-7; size: many; V: TRBV13; CDR3: CASSLEGREGYEQYF; DNA: TGTGCCAGCAGCTTAGAGGGGCGGGAGGGCTACGAGCAGTACTTC
D: .; J: TRBJ2-3; size: few; V: TRBV11-2; CDR3: CASSQDPTELSTDTQYF; DNA: TGTGCCAGCAGCCAAGATCCGACGGAGCTGAGCACAGATACGCAGTATTTT
D: .; J: TRBJ2-7; size: .; V: TRBV5-4; CDR3: CASSLGGEQYF; DNA: TGTGCCAGCAGCTTAGGGGGCGAGCAGTACTTC
D: TRBD1; J: TRBJ2-3; size: .; V: TRBV13; CDR3: CASSLRSGGGTDTQYF; DNA: TGTGCCAGCAGCTTACGCTCAGGGGGTGGCACAGATACGCAGTATTTT
D: .; J: TRBJ2-2; size: .; V: TRBV5-1; CDR3: CASSFGEGTFYTGELFF; DNA: TGCGCCAGCAGCTTCGGTGAGGGGACATTTTATACCGGGGAGCTGTTTTTT